This T cell receptor beta chain is drawn from a study of regulatory T cells in long-lasting Graves disease. The CDR3 runs 14 residues. Germline loops: CDR1 SGHRS, CDR2 YFSETQ. V was trimmed by 4 bases and J by 0 bases, leaving 11 bases between them. CDR3-region Arm-PCR and iRepertoire HTBI primers produced the TCR beta libraries. TCRdb processed the multiplex PCR reads anew with MiXCR; each CDR3 protein has one entry. The sample consists of some 600,000 distinct CDR3 sequences, about 16% of them appearing once. On this clonotype: The antigen remains unidentified.

Time point described: newly diagnosed GD, antithyroid drugs for less than 3 months. The TCR library was made from RNA that had been extracted from PBMCs in TRIzol. Whole-study findings and limits: Small numbers of samples may have cut accuracy.

The sample was also linked to a second study, of T cells in Graves' hyperthyroidism and ophthalmopathy. That publication notes: For the diagnoses, clinical symptoms, serum thyroxine and TRAb, thyroid ultrasound and orbital computed tomography were used. First-round RT-PCR targeting the TCR CDR3 was performed with the HTBI primer set.

The source was peripheral blood mononuclear cells (PBMCs), collected at new diagnosis, from a patient treated with antithyroid drugs. The sequence derives from a man aged 18 to 29 with Graves disease. The chain employs TRBV5-1 and TRBJ2-7; no definite D call. In DNA, the CDR3 is TGCGCCAGCAGCCCCCGGCAGGCCTCCTACGAGCAGTACTTC. Translation: CASSPRQASYEQYF.